This T cell receptor beta chain was found in a study of cytomegalovirus exposure and HLA in healthy donors. Background on the study: A subsequent analysis reported that the roughly 120 validation repertoires were produced on the same platform that had also been used for the 600 to 700 first-cohort repertoires.

Measured with immunoSEQ multiplex PCR; TCRdb has only the in-frame clones, and not every one. Here the sample spans about 120,000 clones, over 75% being singletons. The CDR3 sequence is 15 residues long. In germline, CDR1 is MNHEY, CDR2 SMNVEV (reference sequence). The trim removed 8 bases at V and 4 bases at J, leaving 8 bases unmatched. This sequence originates from a woman aged 25 to 39 in good health and CMV-seronegative. Specimen: PBMCs. The genes are TRBV27 and TRBJ2-5; 12 bases align to TRBD2. The CDR3 loop is CASSVLAGGRETQYF. CDR3 DNA sequence: TGTGCCAGCTCTGTACTAGCGGGGGGTCGAGAGACCCAGTACTTC.